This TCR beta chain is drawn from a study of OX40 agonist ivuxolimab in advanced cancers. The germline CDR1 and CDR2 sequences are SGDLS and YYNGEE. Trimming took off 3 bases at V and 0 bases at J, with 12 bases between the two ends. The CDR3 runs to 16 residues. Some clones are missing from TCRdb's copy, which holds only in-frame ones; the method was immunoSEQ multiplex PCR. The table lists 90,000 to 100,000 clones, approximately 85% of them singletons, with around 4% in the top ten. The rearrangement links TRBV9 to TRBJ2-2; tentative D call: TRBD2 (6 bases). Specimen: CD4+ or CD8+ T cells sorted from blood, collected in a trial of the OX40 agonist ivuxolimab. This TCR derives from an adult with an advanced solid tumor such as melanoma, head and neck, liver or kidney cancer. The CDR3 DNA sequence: TGTGCCAGCAGCGAAGCGGGCCTAACGAACACCGGGGAGCTGTTTTTT. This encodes CASSEAGLTNTGELFF.